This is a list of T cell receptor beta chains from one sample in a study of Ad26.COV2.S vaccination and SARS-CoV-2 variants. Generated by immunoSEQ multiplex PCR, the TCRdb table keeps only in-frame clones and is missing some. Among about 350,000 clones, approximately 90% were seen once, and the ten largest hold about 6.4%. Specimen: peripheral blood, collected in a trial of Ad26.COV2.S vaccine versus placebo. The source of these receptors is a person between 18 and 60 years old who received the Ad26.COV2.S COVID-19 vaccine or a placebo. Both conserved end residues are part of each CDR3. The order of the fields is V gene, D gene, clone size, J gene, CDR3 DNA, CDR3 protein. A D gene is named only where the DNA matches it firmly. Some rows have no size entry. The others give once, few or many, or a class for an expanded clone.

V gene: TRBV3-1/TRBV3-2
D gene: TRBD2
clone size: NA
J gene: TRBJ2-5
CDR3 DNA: TGTGCCAGCAGCCGATCTAGCGGGAGGGCCATACGCGAGACCCAGTACTTC
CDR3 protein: CASSRSSGRAIRETQYF

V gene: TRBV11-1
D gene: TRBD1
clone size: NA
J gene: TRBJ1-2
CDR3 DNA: TGTGCCAGCAGTAAGGGGGCCTTAGCCTATGGCTACACCTTC
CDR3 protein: CASSKGALAYGYTF

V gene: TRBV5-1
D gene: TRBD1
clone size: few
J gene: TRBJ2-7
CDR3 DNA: TGCGCCAGCAGAGAACAGGGGTTAGGCGAGCAGTACTTC
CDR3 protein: CASREQGLGEQYF

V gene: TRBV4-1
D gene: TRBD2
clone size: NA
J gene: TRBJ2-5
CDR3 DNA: TGCGCCAGCAGCCAAGACCGACTAGCCCAAGAGACCCAGTACTTC
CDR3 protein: CASSQDRLAQETQYF

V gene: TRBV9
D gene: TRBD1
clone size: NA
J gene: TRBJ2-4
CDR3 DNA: TGTGCCAGCAGCGGAACAGGGGGGAAAAACATTCAGTACTTC
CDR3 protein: CASSGTGGKNIQYF

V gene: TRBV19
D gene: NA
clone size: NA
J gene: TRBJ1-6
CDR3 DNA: TGTGCCAGTAGTTTGACGGAATATAATTCACCCCTCCACTTT
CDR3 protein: CASSLTEYNSPLHF

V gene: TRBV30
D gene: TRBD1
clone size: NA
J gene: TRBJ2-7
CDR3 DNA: TGTGCCTGGAGTCAAGGGGGCTACGAGGGGCAGTACTTC
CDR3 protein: CAWSQGGYEGQYF

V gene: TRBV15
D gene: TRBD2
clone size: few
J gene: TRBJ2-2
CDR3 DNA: TGTGCCACCACCGATCCCAGCGGGGGTAACACCGGGGAGCTGTTTTTT
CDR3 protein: CATTDPSGGNTGELFF

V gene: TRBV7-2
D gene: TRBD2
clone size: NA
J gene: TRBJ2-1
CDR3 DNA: TGTGCCAGCAGCTTAAGGCGACTAGCGGGAGCCTACAATGAGCAGTTCTTC
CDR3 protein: CASSLRRLAGAYNEQFF

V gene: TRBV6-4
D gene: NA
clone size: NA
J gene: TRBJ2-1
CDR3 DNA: TGTGCCAGCTCCACGAGCTCCTACAATGAGCAGTTCTTC
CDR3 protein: CASSTSSYNEQFF

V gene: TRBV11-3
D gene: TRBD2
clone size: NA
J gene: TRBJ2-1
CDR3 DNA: TGTGCCAGCAGTAGCGGGAGCATCTACGGTGAGCAGTTCTTC
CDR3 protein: CASSSGSIYGEQFF

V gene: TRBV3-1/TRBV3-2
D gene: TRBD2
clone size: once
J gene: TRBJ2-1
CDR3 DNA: TGTGCCAGCAGCCGCCTAGCGGGAGGGTATGAGCAGTTCTTC
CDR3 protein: CASSRLAGGYEQFF

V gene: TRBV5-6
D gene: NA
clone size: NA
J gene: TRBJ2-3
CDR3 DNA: TGTGCCAGCAGCTTGGGGGCTCGCACAGATACGCAGTATTTT
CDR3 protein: CASSLGARTDTQYF

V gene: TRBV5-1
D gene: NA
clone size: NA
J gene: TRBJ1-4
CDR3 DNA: TGCGCCAGCAGCTTGGACCCTCGGGGAGGGTTAAATGAAAAACTGTTTTTT
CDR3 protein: CASSLDPRGGLNEKLFF

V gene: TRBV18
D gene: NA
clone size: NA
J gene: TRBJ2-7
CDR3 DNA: TGTGCCAGCTCACCACAAAGGGGGGCCTACGAGCAGTACTTC
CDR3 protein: CASSPQRGAYEQYF

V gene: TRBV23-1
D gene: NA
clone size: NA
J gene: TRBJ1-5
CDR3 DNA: TGCGCCAGCCCCTCGGGTAATCAGCCCCAGCATTTT
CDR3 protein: CASPSGNQPQHF

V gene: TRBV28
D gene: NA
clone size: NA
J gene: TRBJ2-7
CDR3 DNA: TGTGCCAGTGCCGCTGGGGCGCCGGGGGAGCAGTACTTC
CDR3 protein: CASAAGAPGEQYF

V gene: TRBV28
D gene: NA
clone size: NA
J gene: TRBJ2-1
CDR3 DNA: TGTGCCAGCAGTTTAATTGATAGAAGCTCCTACAATGAGCAGTTCTTC
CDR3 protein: CASSLIDRSSYNEQFF

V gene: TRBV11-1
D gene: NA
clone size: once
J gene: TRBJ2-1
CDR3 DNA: TGTGCCAGCACCCCCCTTAACGGGGAGCCCAATGAGCAGTTCTTC
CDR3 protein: CASTPLNGEPNEQFF